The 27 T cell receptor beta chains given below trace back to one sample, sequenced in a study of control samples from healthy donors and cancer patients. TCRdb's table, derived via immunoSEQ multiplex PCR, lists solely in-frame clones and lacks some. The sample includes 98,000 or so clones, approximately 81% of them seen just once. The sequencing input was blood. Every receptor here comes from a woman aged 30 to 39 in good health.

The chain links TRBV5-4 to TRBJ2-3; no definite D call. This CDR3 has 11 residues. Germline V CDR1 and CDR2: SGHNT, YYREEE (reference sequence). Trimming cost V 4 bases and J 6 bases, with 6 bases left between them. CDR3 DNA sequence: TGTGCCAGCAGCCTGTGGGATACGCAGTATTTT. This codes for CASSLWDTQYF.

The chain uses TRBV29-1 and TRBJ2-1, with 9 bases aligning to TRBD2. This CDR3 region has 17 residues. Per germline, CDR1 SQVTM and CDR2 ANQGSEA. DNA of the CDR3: TGCGGCGGGGTGGGTAGCGGGGGATCCAACTCCTACAATGAGCAGTTCTTC. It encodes CGGVGSGGSNSYNEQFF.

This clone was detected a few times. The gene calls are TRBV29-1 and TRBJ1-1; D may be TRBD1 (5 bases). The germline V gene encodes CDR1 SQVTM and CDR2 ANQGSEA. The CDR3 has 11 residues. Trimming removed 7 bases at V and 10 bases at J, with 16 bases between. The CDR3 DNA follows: TGCAGCGCAAAGGACGGGGGGGTAGCTTTCTTT. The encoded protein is CSAKDGGVAFF.

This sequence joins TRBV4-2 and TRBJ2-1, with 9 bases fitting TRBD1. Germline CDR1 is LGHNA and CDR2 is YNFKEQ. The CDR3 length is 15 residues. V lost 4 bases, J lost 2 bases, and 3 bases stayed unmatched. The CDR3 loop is CASSLGTGPYNEQFF. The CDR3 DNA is TGTGCCAGCAGCCTTGGGACAGGGCCCTACAATGAGCAGTTCTTC.

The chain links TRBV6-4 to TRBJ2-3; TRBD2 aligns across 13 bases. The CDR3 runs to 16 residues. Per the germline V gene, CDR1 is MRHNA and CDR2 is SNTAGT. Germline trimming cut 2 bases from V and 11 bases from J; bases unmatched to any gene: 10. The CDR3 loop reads CASSDGLAGDLSGQYF. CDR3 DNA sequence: TGTGCCAGCAGTGACGGACTAGCGGGGGACCTATCAGGGCAGTATTTT.

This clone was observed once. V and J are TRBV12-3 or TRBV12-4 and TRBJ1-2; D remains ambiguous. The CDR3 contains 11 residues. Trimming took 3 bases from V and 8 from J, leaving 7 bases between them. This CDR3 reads CASSLGKGYTF. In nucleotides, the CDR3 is TGTGCCAGCAGTTTGGGGAAAGGCTACACCTTC.

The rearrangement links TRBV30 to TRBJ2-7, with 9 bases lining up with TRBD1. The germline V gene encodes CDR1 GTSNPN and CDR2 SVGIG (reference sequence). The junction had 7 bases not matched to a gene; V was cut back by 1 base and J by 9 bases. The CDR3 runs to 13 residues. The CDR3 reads CAWSADRGAVQYF. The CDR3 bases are TGTGCCTGGAGTGCGGACAGGGGCGCGGTGCAGTACTTC.

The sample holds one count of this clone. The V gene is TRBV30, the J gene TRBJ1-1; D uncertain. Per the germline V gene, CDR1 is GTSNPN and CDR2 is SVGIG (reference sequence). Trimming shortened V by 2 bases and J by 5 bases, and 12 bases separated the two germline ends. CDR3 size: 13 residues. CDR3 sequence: CAWSSGFGTEAFF. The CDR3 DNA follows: TGTGCCTGGAGTTCGGGGTTCGGGACTGAAGCTTTCTTT.

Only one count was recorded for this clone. The CDR3 spells CASRGGTATNTEAFF. DNA for the CDR3: TGTGCCAGCAGGGGCGGGACAGCTACGAACACTGAAGCTTTCTTT. The chain joins TRBV6-5 to TRBJ1-1; TRBD1 agrees at 7 bases. From germline, CDR1 is MNHEY and CDR2 SVGAGI. The CDR3 is made up of 15 amino acids. The J segment lost 1 base and the V segment lost 6 bases, leaving 8 bases of the junction unmatched.

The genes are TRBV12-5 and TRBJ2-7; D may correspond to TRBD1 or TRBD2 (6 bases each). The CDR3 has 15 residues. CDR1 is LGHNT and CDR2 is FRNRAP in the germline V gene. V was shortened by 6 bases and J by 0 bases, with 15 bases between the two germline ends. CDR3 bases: TGTGCTAGTGGAACCGGGGGCCTAAGCTCCTACGAGCAGTACTTC. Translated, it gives CASGTGGLSSYEQYF.

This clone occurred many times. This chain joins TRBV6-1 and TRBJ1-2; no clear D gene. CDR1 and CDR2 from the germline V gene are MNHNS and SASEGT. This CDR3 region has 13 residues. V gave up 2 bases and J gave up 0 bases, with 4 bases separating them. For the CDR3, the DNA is TGTGCCAGCAGTGAAAGGTCTAACTATGGCTACACCTTC. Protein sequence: CASSERSNYGYTF.

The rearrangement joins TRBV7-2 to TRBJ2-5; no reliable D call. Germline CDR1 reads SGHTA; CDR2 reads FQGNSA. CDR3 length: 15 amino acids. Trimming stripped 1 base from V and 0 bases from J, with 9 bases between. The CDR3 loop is CASSLEAGDQETQYF. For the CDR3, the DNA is TGTGCCAGCAGCTTAGAGGCTGGGGACCAAGAGACCCAGTACTTC. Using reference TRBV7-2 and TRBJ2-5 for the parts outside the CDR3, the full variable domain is GAGVSQSPSNKVTEKGKDVELRCDPISGHTALYWYRQSLGQGLEFLIYFQGNSAPDKSGLPSDRFSAERTGGSVSTLTIQRTQQEDSAVYLCASSLEAGDQETQYFGPGTRLLVL.

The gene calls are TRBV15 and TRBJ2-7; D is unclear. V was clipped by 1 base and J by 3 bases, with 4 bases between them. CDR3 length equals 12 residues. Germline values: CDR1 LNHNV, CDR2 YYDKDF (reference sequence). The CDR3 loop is CATSRGSYEQYF. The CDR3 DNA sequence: TGTGCCACCAGCAGAGGCAGCTACGAGCAGTACTTC.

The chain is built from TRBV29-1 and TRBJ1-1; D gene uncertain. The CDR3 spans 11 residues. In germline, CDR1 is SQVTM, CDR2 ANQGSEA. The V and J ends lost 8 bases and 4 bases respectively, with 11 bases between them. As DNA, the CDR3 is TGCAGCCTCGACCGGGTCACTGAAGCTTTCTTT. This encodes CSLDRVTEAFF.

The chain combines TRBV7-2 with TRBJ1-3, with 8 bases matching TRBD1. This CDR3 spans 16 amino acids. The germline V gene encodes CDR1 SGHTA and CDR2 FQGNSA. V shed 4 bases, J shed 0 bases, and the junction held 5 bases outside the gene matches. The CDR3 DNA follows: TGTGCCAGCAGCTCCCAGGGGGCCTACTCTGGAAACACCATATATTTT. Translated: CASSSQGAYSGNTIYF.

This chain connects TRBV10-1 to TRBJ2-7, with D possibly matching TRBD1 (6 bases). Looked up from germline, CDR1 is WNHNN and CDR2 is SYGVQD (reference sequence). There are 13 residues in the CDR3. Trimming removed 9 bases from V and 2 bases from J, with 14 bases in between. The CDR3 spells CASSTGKTYEQYF. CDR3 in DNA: TGCGCCAGTTCTACAGGGAAGACCTACGAGCAGTACTTC.

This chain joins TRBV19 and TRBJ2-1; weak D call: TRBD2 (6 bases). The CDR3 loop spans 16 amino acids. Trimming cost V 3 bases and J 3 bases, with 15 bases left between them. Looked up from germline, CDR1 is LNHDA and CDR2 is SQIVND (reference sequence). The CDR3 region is CASSMGLQLYYNEQFF. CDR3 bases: TGTGCCAGTAGTATGGGACTCCAACTCTACTACAATGAGCAGTTCTTC.

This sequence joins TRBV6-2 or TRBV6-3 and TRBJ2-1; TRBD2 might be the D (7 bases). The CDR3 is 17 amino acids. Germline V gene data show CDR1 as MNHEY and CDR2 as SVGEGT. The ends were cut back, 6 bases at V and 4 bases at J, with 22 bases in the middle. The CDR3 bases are TGTGCCAGCAGCCTCCGCGTTCGCGGGGGCCAATACAATGAGCAGTTCTTC. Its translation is CASSLRVRGGQYNEQFF.

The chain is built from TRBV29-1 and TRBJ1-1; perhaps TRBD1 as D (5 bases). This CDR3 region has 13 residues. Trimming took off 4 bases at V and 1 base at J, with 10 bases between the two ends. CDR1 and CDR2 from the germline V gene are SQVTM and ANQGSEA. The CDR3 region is CSVVGAWNTEAFF. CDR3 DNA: TGCAGCGTTGTAGGGGCGTGGAACACTGAAGCTTTCTTT.

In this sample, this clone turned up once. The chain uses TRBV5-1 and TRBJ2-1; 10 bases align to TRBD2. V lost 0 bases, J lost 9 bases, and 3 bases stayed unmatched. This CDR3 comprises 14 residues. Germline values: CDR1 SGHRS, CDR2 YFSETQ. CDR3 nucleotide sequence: TGCGCCAGCAGCTTGGGAGCGGGAGGGGGTGAGCAGTTCTTC. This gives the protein CASSLGAGGGEQFF.

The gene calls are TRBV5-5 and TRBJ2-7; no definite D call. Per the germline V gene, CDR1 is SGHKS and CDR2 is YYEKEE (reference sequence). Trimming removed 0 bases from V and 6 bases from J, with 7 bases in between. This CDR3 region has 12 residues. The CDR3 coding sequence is TGTGCCAGCAGCTTGGATTCTGGCGAGCAGTACTTC. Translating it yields CASSLDSGEQYF.

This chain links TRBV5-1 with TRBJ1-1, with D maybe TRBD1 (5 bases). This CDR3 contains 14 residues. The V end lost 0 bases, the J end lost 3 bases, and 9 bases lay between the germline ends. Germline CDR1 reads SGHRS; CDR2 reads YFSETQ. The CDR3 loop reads CASSLAQADTEAFF. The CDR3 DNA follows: TGCGCCAGCAGCTTGGCACAGGCTGACACTGAAGCTTTCTTT.

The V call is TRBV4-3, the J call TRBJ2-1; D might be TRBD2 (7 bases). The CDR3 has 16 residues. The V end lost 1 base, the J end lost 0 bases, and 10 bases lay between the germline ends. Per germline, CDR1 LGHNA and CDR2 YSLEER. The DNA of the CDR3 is TGCGCCAGCAGCCAAGGAGGGGGGGGCTCCTACAATGAGCAGTTCTTC. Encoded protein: CASSQGGGGSYNEQFF.

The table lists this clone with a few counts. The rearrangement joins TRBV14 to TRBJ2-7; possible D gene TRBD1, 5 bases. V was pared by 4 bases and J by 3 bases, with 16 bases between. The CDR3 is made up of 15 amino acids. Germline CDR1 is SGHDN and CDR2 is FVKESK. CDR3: CASSLRTSQVYEQYF. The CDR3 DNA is TGTGCCAGCAGCCTAAGGACATCTCAAGTCTACGAGCAGTACTTC.

This CDR3 reads CASSIWGAGQPQHF. In DNA, the CDR3 is TGTGCCAGTAGTATATGGGGGGCAGGGCAGCCCCAGCATTTT. The gene calls are TRBV19 and TRBJ1-5, with D tentatively TRBD1 (6 bases). There are 14 residues in the CDR3. Germline V gene data show CDR1 as LNHDA and CDR2 as SQIVND (reference sequence). V lost 2 bases and J 7 bases, leaving 12 bases between the germline ends.

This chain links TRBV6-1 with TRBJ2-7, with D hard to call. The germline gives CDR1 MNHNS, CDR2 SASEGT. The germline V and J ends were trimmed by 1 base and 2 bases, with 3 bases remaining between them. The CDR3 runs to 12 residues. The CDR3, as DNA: TGTGCCAGCAGTGAAGGGGCCTACGAGCAGTACTTC. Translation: CASSEGAYEQYF.

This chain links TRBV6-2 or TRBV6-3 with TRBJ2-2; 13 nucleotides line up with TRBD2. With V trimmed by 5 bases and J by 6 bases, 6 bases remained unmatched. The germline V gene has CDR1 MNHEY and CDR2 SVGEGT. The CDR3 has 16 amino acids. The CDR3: CASSQPGLAGPGELFF. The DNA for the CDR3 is TGTGCCAGCAGTCAACCGGGACTAGCGGGGCCCGGGGAGCTGTTTTTT.